This T cell receptor (beta chain) was recovered during a study of cytomegalovirus exposure and HLA in healthy donors (dated by TCRdb to between 2016 and 2019). Turning to the overall study: An earlier analysis of approximately 640 of the donors reported 250 to 300 Gb of sequence data and 120 million or so unique TCR beta sequences from about 200 million T cells. The aim of the study was to test whether cataloging public T cell receptors could identify signatures of past pathogen exposure. A later analysis re-analyzed previously published TCR beta repertoires from approximately 700 donors and added high-resolution HLA genotyping to study TCR occurrence patterns. In a later genetic analysis, genome-wide SNP genotypes for about 55% of the 666 donors were used, and that subset was treated as a discovery cohort. Approximately 310 gigabases of sequencing data and 70 million to 95 million unique TCR sequences made up an early release that covered approximately 650 HLA-typed donors. In an earlier analysis of several hundred of the donors, high-throughput TCR beta sequencing was used to judge whether each TCR beta V gene segment behaved as functional or pseudogenic. In addition to the first cohort of several hundred subjects, a separate validation cohort of approximately 110 different subjects was used. The number of donors typed differed by locus, with about 620-630 for A, B, C, DRB1 and DQB1, 522 for DQA1, some 570 for DPA1, and 450 to 480 for DPB1. Of the 300 to 500 genotyped donors, 81% were placed in the genetic ancestry cluster associated with self-reported Caucasian donors. Several DR-DQ haplotypes were treated as single units for association and clustering because of strong linkage in the cohort. All discovery cohort repertoires had been generated on a single sequencing platform. The study used immunosequencing to profile the T cell repertoires of approximately 690 subjects and linked those repertoires to cytomegalovirus serostatus. Rather than using new phenotypic data, the later analysis identified candidate immune exposures from TCR beta sequences and from how often those sequences occurred across donors. Donor age, sex, ethnicity and CMV serostatus were compiled alongside the repertoire data. High-throughput TCR immunosequencing, statistical association of individual TCRs with disease status, and machine learning were combined to predict cytomegalovirus infection status. Class I and class II HLA loci were covered by the typing at four-digit resolution. Across approximately 400 genotyped donors of the cohort, an average of about 240,000 unique TCR beta nucleotide sequences per donor were sequenced, and roughly 18% of those sequences were non-productive. On the study overall, not on this receptor specifically: A group of highly shared sequence variants was considered likely to be a technical artifact of the sequencing pipeline. In an earlier analysis of about 600 of the donors, most TCR beta V segments appeared in productive rearrangements about 90% or about 30% of the time, broadly matching IMGT annotations. A later analysis found that HLA-associated TCR beta chains were more clonally expanded and had lower generation probabilities than equally common non-associated chains. The classifier was reported to diagnose cytomegalovirus status with high specificity and sensitivity in both the original cohort and the validation cohort. A few of the identified cytomegalovirus-associated TCR beta chains were confirmed in vitro to be specific for cytomegalovirus antigens. The earlier analysis of about 600 of the donors excluded fewer than 20 rarely observed V segments, including chromosome 9 orphons, because counts were too low. Several of the top co-occurrence clusters appeared to be linked to parvovirus B19, influenza, CMV and Epstein-Barr virus, according to a later analysis. CMV serostatus was the only immune exposure information available for the cohort. According to a later analysis, most CMV-associated TCR beta chains appeared to be HLA-restricted, and the HLA associations seemed to be driven largely by CMV exposure. Sequencing depth was assumed to be roughly uniform across donors in the presence/absence analyses, though that assumption may not hold. According to a later analysis, TCR association rates differed among HLA loci, with DRB1 alleles showing the most associated TCRs and HLA-C alleles showing the fewest. When HLA alleles, especially DR and DQ, strongly co-occurred, TCR associations were difficult to assign to individual alleles. An association between a missense DCLRE1C variant and V-gene and J-gene trimming of TCR beta chains was found in a later genetic analysis and replicated in an independent cohort. At a false discovery rate of 0.05, a later analysis linked about 16,000 TCR beta sequences to specific HLA alleles. Most TCR sequences were seen in very few donors, while some public TCRs were found in many individuals. In a later genetic analysis, fewer N-insertions in productive TCRs were reported among donors in an Asian-associated ancestry cluster than the roughly 700-donor mean. Correlated functional status among segregating V segments might reflect linkage disequilibrium, but an unknown experimental factor could not be ruled out. In this cohort, only TCR beta chains were sequenced, and detectable features were limited by the absence of alpha or paired-chain data. Because HLA typing was missing for some donors at each locus, association tests included only the typed subset. A further reported finding was that TCR beta sequences accurately predicted the HLA-A and HLA-B alleles for most subjects in the first cohort. According to the authors, the approach could potentially be generalized to other disease states and immunological phenotypes. The study gave a list of some 150 TCR beta chains associated with cytomegalovirus. The 87-base-pair reads could not distinguish some IMGT-functional V segments, including TRBV6-2 and TRBV6-3, so those segments were excluded.

On this clone: Its binding antigen is unknown. No quality values exist for individual bases; no much larger clone is one base distant.

Libraries were prepared through the immunoSEQ multiplex PCR assay. For the multiplex PCR, a mixture combining 60 forward primers for TCR Vbeta segments and 13 reverse primers for TCR Jbeta segments was used. A multiplex PCR assay on genomic DNA amplified the CDR3 region of rearranged TCR beta genes. On the Illumina HiSeq System, the amplified TCR beta libraries were sequenced as 87-base-pair reads. The paper's processing steps were these. In a later analysis, 77 million or so unique TCR beta chains were counted across the approximately 640 repertoires, and roughly 11 million of these chains were shared by at least two donors. A nearest-neighbor algorithm error-corrected the raw reads and collapsed the reads into unique sequences, merging closely related sequences to remove PCR and sequencing errors. V, D and J gene segments were assigned by aligning CDR3 sequences to IMGT reference sequences. For a sequence to be retained, a match of at least six nucleotides was required to both a V gene segment and a J gene segment. Rearrangements were called productive when the CDR3 lacked stop codons and stayed in frame with V and J; all others were non-productive. Following IMGT convention, CDR3 was defined as the stretch from the second conserved V-encoded cysteine up to the conserved J-encoded phenylalanine. In an earlier analysis of some 550 of the donors, sequences lacking an unambiguous match to a single V gene segment were excluded. An earlier analysis of fewer than 650 of the donors classified V segments as functional when productive rearrangements were above 56.7% and as segregating when the standard deviation between donors was above 5%. A statistical classification framework was developed to diagnose cytomegalovirus status using the catalog of TCR beta chain sequences. A later analysis assigned V and J genes by comparing TCR nucleotide sequences with IMGT/GENE-DB human TR gene sequences. In a later analysis, CDR3 sequences and most-parsimonious VDJ recombination scenarios were assigned using the TCRdist pipeline. A later analysis defined each TCR beta chain by its CDR3 amino acid sequence plus V-gene family, and excluded reads lacking a unique V-gene family. A later analysis removed 450 to 600 highly shared, low-generation-probability nucleotide sequences to deal with suspected cross-contamination and a sequencing artifact. A later analysis calculated a clonal expansion index for each public chain from normalized within-repertoire ranks of inferred template counts. In a later analysis, generation probabilities were computed with a VDJ recombination model fitted to out-of-frame rearrangements, and the resulting probabilities were checked against IGoR. A later analysis scored TCR-TCR, TCR-HLA and TCR-CMV co-occurrence with hypergeometric tests, applying a repertoire-size bias correction to TCR pairs. False discovery rates were estimated in a later analysis by permuting HLA or CMV assignments 20 times. In a later analysis, co-occurring TCRs were grouped using DBSCAN, with TCRdist sequence similarity added in when clustering inside HLA-allele-positive subsets. Repertoires with fewer than 30,000 or more than 120,000 public chains, plus five repertoires with anomalous nucleotide sharing, were excluded from co-occurrence clustering. The table comes from immuneACCESS by way of TCRdb, which keeps in-frame sequences with V and J called. Part of the clones is missing from these tables; in studies checked, under half for an unresolved V gene and the rest for unknown reasons. That table gives V, J and clone size, and the DNA gave D and trimming. The sample yields about 150,000 clones; less than 85% were counted once. The top ten clones comprise roughly 1.9% of the sample.

The CDR3 contains 14 residues, cysteine and phenylalanine counted. The entry retains the CDR3 DNA only, 42 bases that are in frame from base 1. Looking up the germline V gene yields CDR1 MGHRA and CDR2 YSYEKL. The germline V end is reduced by 4 bases and the J end by 5 bases; junction bases left unmatched: 7. The cohort consisted of fewer than 700 healthy bone marrow donors. Cohort members were all nominally healthy when sampled, although unrecorded immune exposures were likely present. The donor was CMV seropositive and was included in the group of 270 or so seropositive cohort members. A peripheral blood sample was collected from each donor, and TCR beta sequencing was performed on peripheral blood mononuclear cells. Genomic DNA extraction from the blood cell samples was performed with the Qiagen DNeasy Blood Extraction Kit.

The source of this sequence is a woman aged 60-75 years in good health and CMV-seropositive. Sequenced input: PBMCs. The receptor chain draws on TRBV4-1 and TRBJ2-7; TRBD1 aligns with 8 central bases. The DNA sequence is TGCGCCAGCAGCCGCGGACAGGGCGATAACGAGCAGTACTTC. This translates into CASSRGQGDNEQYF.